The clone carrying this TCR beta chain has just a few counts. As yet, its antigen is unknown. It was through 5'RACE template switching that TCR cDNA was made, with a universal primer site and UMIs added. TCRdb itself ran the 5' RACE reads through MiXCR, one entry per CDR3 protein. The profile shows hundreds of thousands of distinct CDR3 sequences, roughly 13% of them singletons. This entry belongs to a study of T cells after yellow fever vaccination. Study-wide background: With SMART-Seq v4 Ultra Low Input, the fractions containing low cell numbers were prepared.

Study observations and caveats: The booster response re-showed most primary clones: 96% CD4, 88% CD8.

V was pared by 0 bases and J by 1 base, with 4 bases of the junction left unmatched. The germline gives CDR1 DFQATT, CDR2 SNEGSKA (reference sequence). This CDR3 contains 18 residues. This TCR came from a man aged 30-40 years who received the YFV17D yellow fever vaccine. The specimen was PBMCs, collected on the day of the yellow fever booster vaccination. V usage is TRBV20-1 and J usage is TRBJ2-3; TRBD2 aligns across 16 bases. The CDR3 here is CSARDPGLAGGGTDTQYF. The CDR3 DNA reads TGCAGTGCTAGAGATCCGGGACTAGCGGGAGGGGGCACAGATACGCAGTATTTT.